Ten or more counts support the clone carrying this TCR beta chain. Its antigen is not identified. With the read ending 3 residues before the CDR3 end, the germline J gene is used to fill in that end. This sample is drawn from a study of T cell clonality in common variable immunodeficiency. Findings of the study overall: What drives increased CVID clonality needs T cell subpopulation sequencing.

Some clones are missing from TCRdb's copy, which holds only in-frame ones; the method was immunoSEQ multiplex PCR. This repertoire holds more than 35,000 clones, and none appear only once. The V gene's germline CDR1 is SGHRS and CDR2 YFSETQ. CDR3 length: 15 residues. The V gene end was trimmed by 4 bases and the J gene end by 0 bases; junction bases not matched to a gene: 6. The sample consisted of peripheral blood mononuclear cells. The chain recombines TRBV5-1 with TRBJ1-1; TRBD1 matches at 7 bases. This receptor was taken from a person aged 18 to 75 in good health. CDR3 bases read: TGCGCCAGCAGCCAGGGACAGCATATGAACACTGAA. Translation gives CASSQGQHMNTE. From start to end, the CDR3 is CASSQGQHMNTEAFF.